The entry below gives a single T cell receptor beta chain sequence along with its context. The antigen is unknown. The sample is drawn from a study of OX40 agonist ivuxolimab in advanced cancers. Study findings and constraints: Part of the nonresponder group also had normalized T-cell clonal expansion that was low.

The CDR3 extends over 15 amino acids. CDR1 is SGDLS, CDR2 YYNGEE, per germline. V gave up 4 bases and J gave up 3 bases, with 14 bases separating them. Some clones are missing from TCRdb's copy, which holds only in-frame ones; the method was immunoSEQ multiplex PCR. The data show more than 75,000 clones, 84% seen once. The TCR was taken from an adult with an advanced solid tumor such as melanoma, head and neck, liver or kidney cancer. The chain couples TRBV9 to TRBJ1-5, with D tentatively TRBD1 (5 bases). This specimen was CD4+ or CD8+ T cells sorted from blood, taken in a trial of the OX40 agonist ivuxolimab. CDR3 protein: CASSPGRQNNQPQHF. Written as DNA, the CDR3 is TGTGCCAGCAGCCCAGGGAGGCAGAACAATCAGCCCCAGCATTTT.